These 11 T cell receptor beta chains were sequenced from one sample in a study of T-cell reconstitution after alpha-beta-depleted transplantation in children listed by TCRdb under 2016. The treatment or condition label on this specimen signifies: allogeneic hematopoietic cell transplantation with graft depleted of TCRalphabeta T cells and CD19 B cells. The library was made by PCR. Sequencing relied on an Illumina HiSeq 2500. Molecular barcoding was employed in the preparation of TCR libraries, with unique molecular identifiers being used to normalize TCRbeta repertoire quantification. TCRdb passed the public sequencing reads through fastp at Q25 and MiXCR, retaining productive beta sequences. Entries are consolidated by CDR3 protein sequence, retaining the most common genes and DNA. In this sample the table shows hundreds of thousands of distinct CDR3 sequences, approximately 10% of which occur a single time. Jointly, the top ten make up 28% of the sample.

The material sequenced was PBMCs, taken before TCRalphabeta/CD19-depleted stem cell transplant. The source of these receptors is a child under two years old with acute myeloid leukemia, due to receive a stem cell transplant.

This clonotype was seen at least ten times. The rearrangement joins TRBV11-2 to TRBJ2-7; TRBD2 aligns across 9 bases. Germline V gene sequence: CDR1 SGHAT, CDR2 FQNNGV. The J segment lost 2 bases and the V segment lost 1 base, leaving 3 bases of the junction unmatched. This CDR3 region has 15 residues. The CDR3 sequence is CASSLAVAGAYEQYF. Written as DNA, the CDR3 is TGTGCCAGCAGCTTAGCGGTAGCGGGAGCCTACGAGCAGTACTTC. Full variable domain (rest looked up from reference TRBV11-2 and TRBJ2-7): EAGVAQSPRYKIIEKRQSVAFWCNPISGHATLYWYQQILGQGPKLLIQFQNNGVVDDSQLPKDRFSAERLKGVDSTLKIQPAKLEDSAVYLCASSLAVAGAYEQYFGPGTRLTVT.

This clonotype was seen many times. V is TRBV5-1 and J is TRBJ2-3, with 11 bases lining up with TRBD2. Germline V gene sequence: CDR1 SGHRS, CDR2 YFSETQ. CDR3 size: 14 residues. Germline trimming cut 4 bases from V and 7 bases from J; bases unmatched to any gene: 5. The CDR3 sequence is CASSKTSGDYTQYF. DNA for the CDR3: TGCGCCAGCAGCAAGACTAGCGGGGACTATACGCAGTATTTT. Full variable domain (missing parts from reference TRBV5-1 and TRBJ2-3): KAGVTQTPRYLIKTRGQQVTLSCSPISGHRSVSWYQQTPGQGLQFLFEYFSETQRNKGNFPGRFSGRQFSNSRSEMNVSTLELGDSALYLCASSKTSGDYTQYFGPGTRLTVL.

This clonotype was found many times. V and J are TRBV5-1 and TRBJ2-1; possibly TRBD2 for D (6 bases). With 1 base removed from V and 4 bases from J, the gap between germline ends came to 12 bases. The CDR3 spans 15 residues. CDR1 SGHRS and CDR2 YFSETQ come from the germline V gene. The CDR3 reads CASSLMGEAYNEQFF. The CDR3 DNA is TGCGCCAGCAGCTTGATGGGGGAGGCTTACAATGAGCAGTTCTTC. Full variable domain (rest looked up from reference TRBV5-1 and TRBJ2-1): KAGVTQTPRYLIKTRGQQVTLSCSPISGHRSVSWYQQTPGQGLQFLFEYFSETQRNKGNFPGRFSGRQFSNSRSEMNVSTLELGDSALYLCASSLMGEAYNEQFFGPGTRLTVL.

This clonotype was seen ten or more times. V gene TRBV5-1 combines with J gene TRBJ2-3; a weak D match, TRBD2 (6 bases). CDR1 and CDR2 from the germline V gene are SGHRS and YFSETQ. CDR3 length equals 14 residues. V lost 1 base, J lost 6 bases, and 12 bases lay in between. This CDR3 reads CASSLKLAGDTQYF. The CDR3 region has the DNA TGCGCCAGCAGCTTGAAACTAGCAGGGGATACGCAGTATTTT.

This clonotype occurred a few times. The CDR3 nucleotides read TGCAGCGTTCTCCCCTCAGACTATGGCTACACCTTC. Translating gives CSVLPSDYGYTF. The chain uses TRBV29-1 and TRBJ1-2; D not certain. CDR1 SQVTM and CDR2 ANQGSEA come from the germline V gene. V was trimmed by 5 bases and J by 3 bases, leaving 10 bases between them. The CDR3 is 12 residues long. Full variable domain (rest looked up from reference TRBV29-1 and TRBJ1-2): SAVISQKPSRDICQRGTSLTIQCQVDSQVTMMFWYRQQPGQSLTLIATANQGSEATYESGFVIDKFPISRPNLTFSTLTVSNMSPEDSSIYLCSVLPSDYGYTFGSGTRLTVV.

Concerning this clonotype itself: This may be a read error: a much more frequent sequence differs by one nucleotide. V and J are TRBV5-6 and TRBJ2-1; 7 bases match TRBD2. CDR1 and CDR2 (germline): SGHDT, YYEEEE. This CDR3 has 14 amino acids. This CDR3 is CANSTVGGRDEQFF. In DNA form, the CDR3 reads TGTGCCAACAGCACCGTGGGGGGGAGGGATGAGCAGTTCTTC.

This clonotype appeared many times. This chain joins TRBV13 and TRBJ2-2; tentatively, D is TRBD2 (5 bases). CDR3 size: 18 residues. Trimming shortened V by 5 bases and J by 0 bases, and 19 bases separated the two germline ends. Germline V gives CDR1 PRHDT, CDR2 FYEKMQ (reference sequence). This chain's CDR3 is CASSQLSRGAPNTGELFF. The CDR3 DNA follows: TGTGCCAGCAGCCAACTTAGTCGGGGAGCCCCGAACACCGGGGAGCTGTTTTTT.

At least ten counts were recorded for this clonotype. The chain joins TRBV28 to TRBJ2-1; 11 bases line up with TRBD2. Trimming took 5 bases from V and 8 from J; bases not matched to a gene: 8. This CDR3 comprises 15 residues. Germline lookup yields CDR1 MDHEN and CDR2 SYDVKM. The CDR3 loop reads CASSRLAGSNDEQFF. DNA for the CDR3: TGTGCCAGCAGTAGACTAGCGGGGTCAAACGATGAGCAGTTCTTC.

This clonotype was counted ten times or more. The chain has TRBV20-1 and TRBJ2-1, with 12 nucleotides matching TRBD2. There are 16 residues in the CDR3. V lost 6 bases to trimming and J lost 1 base; unmatched junction nucleotides: 7. The germline V gene has CDR1 DFQATT and CDR2 SNEGSKA (reference sequence). The CDR3 bases are TGCAGTGCCCTAGGGACTAGCGGGCCTTCCTACAATGAGCAGTTCTTC. As protein: CSALGTSGPSYNEQFF.

In this sample, this clonotype turned up many times. The chain combines TRBV7-2 with TRBJ1-4; D uncertain. The V end lost 4 bases, the J end lost 10 bases, and 10 bases lay between the germline ends. Germline V CDR1 and CDR2: SGHTA, FQGNSA. The CDR3 is 12 residues long. The CDR3 here is CASSSLKSKLFF. The CDR3 region has the DNA TGTGCCAGCAGCTCCCTTAAGTCAAAACTGTTTTTT. Variable domain in full (rest from reference TRBV7-2 and TRBJ1-4): GAGVSQSPSNKVTEKGKDVELRCDPISGHTALYWYRQSLGQGLEFLIYFQGNSAPDKSGLPSDRFSAERTGGSVSTLTIQRTQQEDSAVYLCASSSLKSKLFFGSGTQLSVL.

This clonotype was counted ten times or more. V is TRBV25-1 and J is TRBJ1-1, with a weak D call TRBD1 (6 bases). Trimming stripped 6 bases from V and 7 bases from J, with 15 bases between. From germline, CDR1 is MGHDK and CDR2 SYGVNS. The CDR3 is 13 residues long. As DNA, the CDR3 is TGTGCCAGCAGCCCGACAGGCAACTATGAAGCTTTCTTT. Amino acid sequence: CASSPTGNYEAFF. Full variable domain (missing parts from reference TRBV25-1 and TRBJ1-1): EADIYQTPRYLVIGTGKKITLECSQTMGHDKMYWYQQDPGMELHLIHYSYGVNSTEKGDLSSESTVSRIRTEHFPLTLESARPSHTSQYLCASSPTGNYEAFFGQGTRLTVV.